Sequencing of this TCR beta chain was carried out in a study of T cell changes during pregnancy in multiple sclerosis. Germline-derived CDR1 and CDR2 are SGHAT and FQNNGV. Trimming cost V 6 bases and J 2 bases; bases outside gene matches: 13. CDR3 length: 16 residues. Method: immunoSEQ multiplex PCR; TCRdb's copy keeps in-frame clones and lacks some. The sample carries about 44,000 clones, about nine tenths recorded once. This chain connects TRBV11-2 to TRBJ2-7; 7 bases fit TRBD2. The TCR was taken from a female donor with multiple sclerosis, enrolled in a pregnancy study. This specimen was CD4+ T cells from peripheral blood mononuclear cells, taken before pregnancy. The CDR3 DNA sequence: TGTGCCAGCAGGCGGCCGGGGCCCCGGGGGGCCTACGAGCAGTACTTC. This sequence encodes CASRRPGPRGAYEQYF.